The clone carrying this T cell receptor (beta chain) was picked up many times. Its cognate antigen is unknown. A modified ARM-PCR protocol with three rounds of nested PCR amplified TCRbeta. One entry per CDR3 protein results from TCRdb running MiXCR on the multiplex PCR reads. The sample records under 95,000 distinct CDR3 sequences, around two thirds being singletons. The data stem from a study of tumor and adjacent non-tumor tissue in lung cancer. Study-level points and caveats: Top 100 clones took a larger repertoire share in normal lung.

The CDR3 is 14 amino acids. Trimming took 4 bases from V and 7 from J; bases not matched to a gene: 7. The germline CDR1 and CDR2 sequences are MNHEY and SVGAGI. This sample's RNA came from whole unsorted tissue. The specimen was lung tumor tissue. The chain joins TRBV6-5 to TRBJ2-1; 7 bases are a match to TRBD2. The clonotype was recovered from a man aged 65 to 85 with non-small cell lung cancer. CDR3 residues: CASSWEGARNEQFF. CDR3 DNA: TGTGCCAGCAGTTGGGAGGGAGCGAGGAATGAGCAGTTCTTC.